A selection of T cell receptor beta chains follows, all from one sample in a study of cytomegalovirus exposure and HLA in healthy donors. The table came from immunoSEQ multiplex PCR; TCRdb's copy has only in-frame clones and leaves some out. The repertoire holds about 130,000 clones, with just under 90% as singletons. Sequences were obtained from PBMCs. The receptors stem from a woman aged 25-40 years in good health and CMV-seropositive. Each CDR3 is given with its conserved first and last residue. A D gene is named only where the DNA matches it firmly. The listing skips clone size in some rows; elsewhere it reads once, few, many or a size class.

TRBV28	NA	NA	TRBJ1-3	CASSSPGGSGNTIYF	TGTGCCAGCAGTTCCCCCGGGGGCTCTGGAAACACCATATATTTT
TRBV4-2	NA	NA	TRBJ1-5	CASSQEQWEPQHF	TGTGCCAGCAGCCAAGAACAGTGGGAGCCCCAGCATTTT
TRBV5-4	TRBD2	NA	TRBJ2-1	CASSLRLAGVGEQFF	TGTGCCAGCAGCTTACGACTAGCGGGAGTTGGTGAGCAGTTCTTC
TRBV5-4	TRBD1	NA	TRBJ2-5	CASSPGTGDRGTQYF	TGTGCCAGCAGCCCCGGGACAGGGGATAGGGGGACCCAGTACTTC
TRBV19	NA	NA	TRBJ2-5	CASSTSWGDQETQYF	TGTGCCAGTAGTACCTCCTGGGGCGACCAAGAGACCCAGTACTTC
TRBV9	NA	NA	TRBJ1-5	CASSVGAGRDQPQHF	TGTGCCAGCAGCGTAGGGGCAGGGAGGGATCAGCCCCAGCATTTT
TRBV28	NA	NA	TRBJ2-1	CASSLGGARTNEQFF	TGTGCCAGCAGTTTAGGGGGGGCTCGTACCAATGAGCAGTTCTTC
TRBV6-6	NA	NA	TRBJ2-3	CASTPAGSTDTQYF	TGTGCCAGCACTCCAGCCGGGAGCACAGATACGCAGTATTTT
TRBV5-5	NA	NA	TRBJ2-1	CASSLMGQTYNEQFF	TGTGCCAGCAGCTTGATGGGACAAACCTACAATGAGCAGTTCTTC
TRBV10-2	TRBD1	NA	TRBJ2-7	CASGKLGTVGYSYEQYF	TGCGCCAGCGGAAAGCTCGGGACAGTAGGGTACTCCTACGAGCAGTACTTC
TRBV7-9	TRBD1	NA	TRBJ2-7	CASSLSPGQGDYEQYF	TGTGCCAGCAGCTTATCCCCGGGACAGGGAGACTACGAGCAGTACTTC
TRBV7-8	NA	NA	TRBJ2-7	CASSFQGRPKYEQYF	TGTGCCAGCAGCTTCCAGGGTCGACCTAAGTACGAGCAGTACTTC
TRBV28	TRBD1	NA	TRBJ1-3	CASSPRTGSGNTIYF	TGTGCCAGCAGTCCGCGGACAGGCTCTGGAAACACCATATATTTT
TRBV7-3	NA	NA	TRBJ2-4	CASSLNGPIGGNIQYF	TGTGCCAGCAGCTTAAATGGACCGATCGGAGGGAACATTCAGTACTTC
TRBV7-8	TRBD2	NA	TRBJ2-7	CASSMGLAGNSYEQYF	TGTGCCAGCAGCATGGGACTAGCGGGAAACTCCTACGAGCAGTACTTC
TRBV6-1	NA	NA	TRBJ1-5	CASSERQPRGQPQHF	TGTGCCAGCAGTGAACGCCAGCCGAGAGGGCAGCCCCAGCATTTT
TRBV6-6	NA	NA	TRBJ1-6	CASSPAGTRNSPLHF	TGTGCCAGCAGTCCGGCAGGGACTAGAAATTCACCCCTCCACTTT
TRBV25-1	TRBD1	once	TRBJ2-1	CASSPVGRGNLNEQFF	TGTGCCAGCAGCCCCGTGGGCAGGGGGAACCTCAATGAGCAGTTCTTC
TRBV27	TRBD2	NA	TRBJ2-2	CASSLGGVWELFF	TGTGCCAGCAGTCTGGGGGGGGTCTGGGAGCTGTTTTTT
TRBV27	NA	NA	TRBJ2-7	CASSFFGVGEQYF	TGTGCCAGCAGTTTCTTCGGGGTTGGAGAGCAGTACTTC
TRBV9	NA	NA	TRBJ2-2	CASSVDEDGELFF	TGTGCCAGCAGCGTAGACGAGGACGGGGAGCTGTTTTTT
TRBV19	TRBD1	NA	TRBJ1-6	CASKGDRSFNSPLHF	TGTGCCAGTAAAGGGGACAGAAGTTTTAATTCACCCCTCCACTTT
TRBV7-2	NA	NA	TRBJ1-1	CASSPPQGLNTEAFF	TGTGCCAGCAGCCCCCCCCAGGGTTTGAACACTGAAGCTTTCTTT
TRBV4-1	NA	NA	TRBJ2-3	CASSLAVTDTQYF	TGCGCCAGCAGCCTAGCGGTCACAGATACGCAGTATTTT
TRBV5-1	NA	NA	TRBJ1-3	CASMPSFGPGNTIYF	TGCGCCAGCATGCCGAGTTTTGGGCCTGGAAACACCATATATTTT
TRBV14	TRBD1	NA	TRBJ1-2	CASSLTFGTGKNYGYTF	TGTGCCAGCAGTCTCACTTTCGGGACAGGGAAAAACTATGGCTACACCTTC
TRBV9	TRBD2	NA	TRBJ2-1	CASSVATWTSGYNEQFF	TGTGCCAGCAGCGTAGCTACGTGGACTAGCGGTTACAATGAGCAGTTCTTC
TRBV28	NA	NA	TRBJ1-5	CASSSRSRDYTNQPQHF	TGTGCCAGCAGTTCCCGGTCCCGGGATTATACCAATCAGCCCCAGCATTTT
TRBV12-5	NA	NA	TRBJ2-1	CASGLVQDGGLPSYNEQFF	TGTGCTAGTGGTTTGGTACAGGACGGGGGGCTCCCCTCCTACAATGAGCAGTTCTTC
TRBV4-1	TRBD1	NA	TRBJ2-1	CASSQEGGWYNEQFF	TGCGCCAGCAGCCAAGAAGGGGGCTGGTACAATGAGCAGTTCTTC
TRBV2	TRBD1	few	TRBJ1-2	CASSEGRQGYGYTF	TGTGCCAGCAGTGAAGGGAGACAGGGCTATGGCTACACCTTC
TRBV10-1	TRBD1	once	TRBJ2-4	CASSLDRGKNIQYF	TGCGCCAGCAGTCTCGACAGGGGCAAAAACATTCAGTACTTC
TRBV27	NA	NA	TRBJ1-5	CASSWGLNQPQHF	TGTGCCAGCAGTTGGGGCCTCAATCAGCCCCAGCATTTT
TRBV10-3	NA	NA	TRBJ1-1	CASAPSMNTEAFF	TGTGCCAGTGCACCGAGCATGAACACTGAAGCTTTCTTT
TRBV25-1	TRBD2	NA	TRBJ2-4	CASSESGGKNIQYF	TGTGCCAGCAGTGAAAGCGGGGGAAAAAACATTCAGTACTTC
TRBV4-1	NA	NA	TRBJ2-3	CASSQDQGLFTDTQYF	TGCGCCAGCAGCCAAGATCAGGGGCTCTTCACAGATACGCAGTATTTT
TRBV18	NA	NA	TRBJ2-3	CASSLIESGIDTQYF	TGTGCCAGCTCACTAATCGAGTCGGGAATCGATACGCAGTATTTT
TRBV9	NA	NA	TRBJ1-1	CASSVELDKPFF	TGTGCCAGCAGCGTTGAGCTGGACAAGCCTTTCTTT
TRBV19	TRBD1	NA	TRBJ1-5	CASHHRGPTPQHF	TGTGCCAGTCATCACAGGGGCCCTACGCCCCAGCATTTT
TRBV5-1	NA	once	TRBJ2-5	CASMFTQGLKETQYF	TGCGCCAGCATGTTTACACAGGGTTTAAAAGAGACCCAGTACTTC
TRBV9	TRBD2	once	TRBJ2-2	CASSVGLAEHTGELFF	TGTGCCAGCAGCGTAGGACTAGCGGAACACACCGGGGAGCTGTTTTTT
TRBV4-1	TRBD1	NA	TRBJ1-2	CASSQPGTGGGYTF	TGCGCCAGCAGCCAACCCGGGACAGGGGGTGGCTACACCTTC
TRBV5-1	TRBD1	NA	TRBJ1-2	CASSPWRDRVGSYTF	TGCGCCAGCAGCCCATGGAGGGACAGGGTGGGGAGCTACACCTTC
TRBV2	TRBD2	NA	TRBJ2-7	CASMDRGGGGEQYF	TGTGCCAGCATGGATCGCGGGGGGGGTGGCGAGCAGTACTTC
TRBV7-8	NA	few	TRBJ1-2	CASSPRYALSYGYTF	TGTGCCAGCAGCCCGCGATACGCTCTGAGCTATGGCTACACCTTC
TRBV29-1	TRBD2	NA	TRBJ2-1	CSVEVVGLAFSYNEQFF	TGCAGCGTTGAAGTTGTTGGACTAGCGTTCTCCTACAATGAGCAGTTCTTC
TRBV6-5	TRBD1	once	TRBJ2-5	CASSTGAETQYF	TGTGCCAGCAGTACAGGGGCGGAGACCCAGTACTTC
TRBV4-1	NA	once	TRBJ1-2	CASSQGGGYGYTF	TGCGCCAGCAGCCAAGGGGGGGGCTATGGCTACACCTTC
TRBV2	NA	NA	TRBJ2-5	CASIIMAGIQETQYF	TGTGCCAGCATTATCATGGCGGGAATTCAAGAGACCCAGTACTTC
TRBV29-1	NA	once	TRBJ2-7	CSVEQGSSYEQYF	TGCAGCGTTGAACAGGGATCCTCCTACGAGCAGTACTTC
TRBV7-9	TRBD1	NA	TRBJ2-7	CASSPVVGGRQGNTYEQYF	TGTGCCAGCAGCCCCGTAGTGGGGGGTAGACAGGGGAATACCTACGAGCAGTACTTC
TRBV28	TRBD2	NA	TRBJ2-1	CASSLSAGVKFF	TGTGCCAGCAGTTTATCAGCGGGAGTCAAATTCTTC
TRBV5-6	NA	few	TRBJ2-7	CASSLYSVHYEQYF	TGTGCCAGCAGCTTGTACTCCGTCCATTACGAGCAGTACTTC